This T cell receptor (beta chain) was identified in a study of blood T cell repertoires in COVID-19. Study in general: T cells, B-cell-depleted T cells, or PBMCs provided the cDNA or gDNA that served as material.

Germline V CDR1 and CDR2: SNHLY, FYNNEI. The V segment lost 6 bases and the J segment 3 bases; nucleotides outside the gene matches: 16. This CDR3 contains 17 residues. In the authors' workflow: By means of reference gene primer amplification, nucleated cell counts were estimated. Sequenced by immunoSEQ multiplex PCR; TCRdb stores in-frame clones only, minus some. V, J and clone size are those of that table, while D and trimming were read from the DNA. The profile shows over 80,000 clones, 90% to 95% of them singletons. The sequencing input was peripheral blood. V gene TRBV2 combines with J gene TRBJ1-1, with 7 bases that match TRBD1. This receptor was identified in a human donor with active COVID-19. The donor label of this sample is uncertain. The CDR3 nucleotides read TGTGCCAGCAGCAATGACAGGGTTGGTCTCGGGGACACTGAAGCTTTCTTT. It specifies CASSNDRVGLGDTEAFF.